Listed below are T cell receptor beta chains from one sample, sequenced in a study of blood T cell repertoires in COVID-19. Measured with immunoSEQ multiplex PCR; TCRdb has only the in-frame clones, and not every one. The data contain 25,000 or so clones, 86% of them seen just once; the ten biggest clones take up over 15%. Sequencing was done on a sample of peripheral blood. These receptor sequences come from a human donor with acute or convalescent COVID-19. The donor label of this sample is uncertain. CDR3s include the opening cysteine and the closing phenylalanine or tryptophan. The D gene is left open where the match is weak.

CDR3 DNA: TGTGCCAGCAGGCGGGACCCAGGGACGACTGAAGCTTTCTTT; CDR3 protein: CASRRDPGTTEAFF; CDR3 length: 14; J gene: TRBJ1-1; V gene: TRBV2; D gene: -
CDR3 DNA: TGTGCCAGTAGTATCGTCCAGGGGGCAGGAGATACGCAGTATTTT; CDR3 protein: CASSIVQGAGDTQYF; CDR3 length: 15; J gene: TRBJ2-3; V gene: TRBV19; D gene: TRBD1
CDR3 DNA: TGTGCCAGCAGCACTGAAACGGTCTCCAACACCGGGGAGCTGTTTTTT; CDR3 protein: CASSTETVSNTGELFF; CDR3 length: 16; J gene: TRBJ2-2; V gene: TRBV7-2; D gene: -
CDR3 DNA: TGTGCCAGCAGCTTTACTTACGAGCAGTACTTC; CDR3 protein: CASSFTYEQYF; CDR3 length: 11; J gene: TRBJ2-7; V gene: TRBV7-9; D gene: -
CDR3 DNA: TGCGCCAGCAGCCAAGAACAGGGCAATGAGCAGTTCTTC; CDR3 protein: CASSQEQGNEQFF; CDR3 length: 13; J gene: TRBJ2-1; V gene: TRBV4-1; D gene: -
CDR3 DNA: TGCGCCAGCAGCCTTCGGAGCGGGGGGGCAGATACGCAGTATTTT; CDR3 protein: CASSLRSGGADTQYF; CDR3 length: 15; J gene: TRBJ2-3; V gene: TRBV4-3; D gene: TRBD2
CDR3 DNA: TGTGCCAGCAGCCCGACAGGGGGGGTGAATCAGCCCCAGCATTTT; CDR3 protein: CASSPTGGVNQPQHF; CDR3 length: 15; J gene: TRBJ1-5; V gene: TRBV7-2; D gene: TRBD1
CDR3 DNA: TGCAGCGTTGTGGGCAACCGTAATGAGCAGTTCTTC; CDR3 protein: CSVVGNRNEQFF; CDR3 length: 12; J gene: TRBJ2-1; V gene: TRBV29-1; D gene: -
CDR3 DNA: TGTGCCAGCAGCTTACAGGGACAGGGGGCAGGGGGCTACACCTTC; CDR3 protein: CASSLQGQGAGGYTF; CDR3 length: 15; J gene: TRBJ1-2; V gene: TRBV7-2; D gene: TRBD1
CDR3 DNA: TGTGCCAGCTCACCCTTCCAGACTAGCCCGAACACCGGGGAGCTGTTTTTT; CDR3 protein: CASSPFQTSPNTGELFF; CDR3 length: 17; J gene: TRBJ2-2; V gene: TRBV18; D gene: TRBD2
CDR3 DNA: TGTGCCAGTAGTATCGGGGGACAGCTCGCACCGCCCTACAATGAGCAGTTCTTC; CDR3 protein: CASSIGGQLAPPYNEQFF; CDR3 length: 18; J gene: TRBJ2-1; V gene: TRBV19; D gene: -
CDR3 DNA: TGCGCCAGCAGCTTTGCCCTAACCAACACTGAAGCTTTCTTT; CDR3 protein: CASSFALTNTEAFF; CDR3 length: 14; J gene: TRBJ1-1; V gene: TRBV5-1; D gene: -
CDR3 DNA: TGTGCCAGCACTCGACAGGGGTTCACTGAAGCTTTCTTT; CDR3 protein: CASTRQGFTEAFF; CDR3 length: 13; J gene: TRBJ1-1; V gene: TRBV5-4; D gene: TRBD1
CDR3 DNA: TGTGCCAGTAGTATAATGGCAGGCCTTAATGAAAAACTGTTTTTT; CDR3 protein: CASSIMAGLNEKLFF; CDR3 length: 15; J gene: TRBJ1-4; V gene: TRBV19; D gene: -
CDR3 DNA: TGTGCCAGTAGGGCTAAAATCCGGGACAGGGTCGGCATTCAGTACTTC; CDR3 protein: CASRAKIRDRVGIQYF; CDR3 length: 16; J gene: TRBJ2-4; V gene: TRBV19; D gene: TRBD1
CDR3 DNA: TGTGCCAGCAGTGCACAGTTGCACGAAAACACCATATATTTT; CDR3 protein: CASSAQLHENTIYF; CDR3 length: 14; J gene: TRBJ1-3; V gene: TRBV2; D gene: -
CDR3 DNA: TGTGCCAGTAGTGAGGCATTCACGCAGTATTTT; CDR3 protein: CASSEAFTQYF; CDR3 length: 11; J gene: TRBJ2-3; V gene: TRBV19; D gene: -